This is a list of T cell receptor beta chains from one sample in a study of T-cell reconstitution after alpha-beta-depleted transplantation in children. TCRdb fed the PCR reads into MiXCR, producing one record per CDR3 protein. The table includes about 900,000 distinct CDR3 sequences, roughly 29% detected once. Sequencing was performed on PBMCs, mostly from graft donor cells, taken 360 days after TCRalphabeta/CD19-depleted stem cell transplant. These receptors were collected from a boy in the first two years of life who had a stem cell transplant for SCID, so the T cells may come from the graft donor. Both conserved end residues are trimmed from each CDR3. The D gene is left open where the match is weak.

J gene: TRBJ2-5
V gene: TRBV20-1
D gene: .
CDR3 protein: SAAGSGVETQY

J gene: TRBJ2-3
V gene: TRBV6-5
D gene: .
CDR3 protein: ASSSPGSDTQY

J gene: TRBJ2-3
V gene: TRBV7-6
D gene: .
CDR3 protein: ASSRTRRADTQY

J gene: TRBJ2-2
V gene: TRBV10-3
D gene: .
CDR3 protein: AISDQNTGELF

J gene: TRBJ2-7
V gene: TRBV3-1
D gene: .
CDR3 protein: ASSPRGRAGYEQY

J gene: TRBJ2-4
V gene: TRBV6-1
D gene: .
CDR3 protein: ASSGGVAGIQY

J gene: TRBJ2-1
V gene: TRBV5-3
D gene: TRBD2
CDR3 protein: ARRWKRGGHNEQF

J gene: TRBJ2-3
V gene: TRBV12-5
D gene: .
CDR3 protein: ASGSPGLNNRIPQY

J gene: TRBJ1-2
V gene: TRBV5-4
D gene: .
CDR3 protein: ASSSSAGFAYGYT

J gene: TRBJ2-3
V gene: TRBV10-3
D gene: .
CDR3 protein: AISESEDTQY

J gene: TRBJ1-1
V gene: TRBV7-9
D gene: TRBD1
CDR3 protein: ASSLQGAHTEAF

J gene: TRBJ2-6
V gene: TRBV9
D gene: .
CDR3 protein: ASSVARELFGANVLT

J gene: TRBJ2-1
V gene: TRBV6-6
D gene: .
CDR3 protein: ASSYTLVEQF

J gene: TRBJ2-2
V gene: TRBV5-5
D gene: .
CDR3 protein: ASRGGYNTGELF

J gene: TRBJ1-2
V gene: TRBV3-1
D gene: .
CDR3 protein: ASSPVPGVYGYT

J gene: TRBJ1-2
V gene: TRBV10-3
D gene: .
CDR3 protein: AISERRPGDFNYGYT

J gene: TRBJ1-1
V gene: TRBV29-1
D gene: TRBD1
CDR3 protein: SVGQGGTEAF

J gene: TRBJ2-5
V gene: TRBV7-2
D gene: .
CDR3 protein: ASSQGLGEETQY

J gene: TRBJ2-5
V gene: TRBV5-1
D gene: .
CDR3 protein: ASSSQETQY

J gene: TRBJ1-2
V gene: TRBV4-1
D gene: .
CDR3 protein: ASSQGRDYGYT

J gene: TRBJ2-4
V gene: TRBV6-5
D gene: .
CDR3 protein: ASSYGPGGLAKNIQY

J gene: TRBJ2-1
V gene: TRBV5-1
D gene: .
CDR3 protein: ASSFDGPTYNEQF

J gene: TRBJ2-1
V gene: TRBV12-5
D gene: .
CDR3 protein: ASGLLGGEQF

J gene: TRBJ2-3
V gene: TRBV7-9
D gene: .
CDR3 protein: ASSLVGTHLDTQY

J gene: TRBJ2-1
V gene: TRBV12-3/TRBV12-4
D gene: .
CDR3 protein: ASSPQPAGEQF

J gene: TRBJ2-7
V gene: TRBV12-3/TRBV12-4
D gene: .
CDR3 protein: ASSLRDTPSYEQY

J gene: TRBJ2-5
V gene: TRBV5-1
D gene: .
CDR3 protein: ASSQQGRETQY

J gene: TRBJ2-1
V gene: TRBV7-3
D gene: .
CDR3 protein: ASSPSPGLAANEQF

J gene: TRBJ1-1
V gene: TRBV12-3/TRBV12-4
D gene: .
CDR3 protein: ASSLGGWTEAF

J gene: TRBJ2-1
V gene: TRBV27
D gene: .
CDR3 protein: ATKTGNNEQF

J gene: TRBJ2-1
V gene: TRBV11-2
D gene: TRBD2
CDR3 protein: ASSPQGLAGNEQF

J gene: TRBJ2-5
V gene: TRBV11-1
D gene: .
CDR3 protein: ASSLIAWAVYQETQY

J gene: TRBJ2-5
V gene: TRBV12-3/TRBV12-4
D gene: TRBD1
CDR3 protein: ASSTPGQPGETQY

J gene: TRBJ2-3
V gene: TRBV9
D gene: TRBD1
CDR3 protein: ASGFEGARTDTQY

J gene: TRBJ2-5
V gene: TRBV4-2
D gene: TRBD2
CDR3 protein: ASSQEGGEPPETQY

J gene: TRBJ2-5
V gene: TRBV21-1
D gene: .
CDR3 protein: ARPQGQETQY

J gene: TRBJ2-7
V gene: TRBV20-1
D gene: TRBD1
CDR3 protein: SARRRPGTGEGSYEQY

J gene: TRBJ1-3
V gene: TRBV21-1
D gene: .
CDR3 protein: ASSKDGRRNTIY

J gene: TRBJ2-5
V gene: TRBV9
D gene: .
CDR3 protein: ANGTGAQETQY

J gene: TRBJ2-1
V gene: TRBV27
D gene: TRBD2
CDR3 protein: ASSLSRTTSVFNEQF

J gene: TRBJ2-3
V gene: TRBV20-1
D gene: .
CDR3 protein: SATNAGAPRDTQY

J gene: TRBJ2-3
V gene: TRBV27
D gene: .
CDR3 protein: ASSTKGGSTDTQY

J gene: TRBJ1-3
V gene: TRBV6-1
D gene: .
CDR3 protein: ASNLRRGVNSGNTIY

J gene: TRBJ1-4
V gene: TRBV4-1
D gene: .
CDR3 protein: ASSQEVPGPKGEKLF

J gene: TRBJ2-2
V gene: TRBV7-2
D gene: .
CDR3 protein: ASSWTPSQELF

J gene: TRBJ2-5
V gene: TRBV4-1
D gene: .
CDR3 protein: ASSPFTSQETQY

J gene: TRBJ2-1
V gene: TRBV2
D gene: .
CDR3 protein: ASSEGRFGNEQF